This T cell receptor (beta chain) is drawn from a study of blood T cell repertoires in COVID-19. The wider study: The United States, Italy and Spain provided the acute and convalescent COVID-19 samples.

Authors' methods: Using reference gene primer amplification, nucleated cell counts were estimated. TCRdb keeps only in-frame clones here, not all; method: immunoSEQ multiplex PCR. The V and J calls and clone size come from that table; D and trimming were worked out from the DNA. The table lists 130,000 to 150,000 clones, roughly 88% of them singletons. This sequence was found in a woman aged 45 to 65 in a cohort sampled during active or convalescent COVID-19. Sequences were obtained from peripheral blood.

The CDR3 DNA reads as TGTGCCAGCAGCAGATCCAACAGTGGGAATCAGCCCCAGCATTTT. Residues: CASSRSNSGNQPQHF. V gene TRBV5-5 combines with J gene TRBJ1-5; D gene ambiguous. The CDR3 runs to 15 residues. Germline CDR1 SGHKS, CDR2 YYEKEE (reference sequence). V lost 4 bases and J 4 bases, leaving 15 bases between the germline ends.